Reported below is one T cell receptor (beta chain). Its antigen is not identified. Pooling was applied to second doses at about 4 or about 12 weeks. Germline V CDR1 and CDR2: LNHDA, SQIVND (reference sequence). The CDR3 loop spans 14 amino acids. Trimming pared 5 bases from V and 2 bases from J, leaving 13 bases between. The method was immunoSEQ multiplex PCR; TCRdb's version includes in-frame clones alone and lacks a portion of them. The top ten hold 8% to 10% of the sample, which has 100,000 to 130,000 clones, around 92% seen once. This entry is derived from a study of T cell responses to AZD1222 COVID-19 vaccine. Findings and limits, study-wide: Repertoire sampling happened only post peak T cell response. Clonal diversity was possibly underestimated, and the donors were mostly white British, with more females.

The rearrangement links TRBV19 to TRBJ2-7, with D unclear. The sequences come from peripheral blood, collected 28 days after the second AZD1222 dose. The clonotype was recovered from an adult who received the AZD1222 COVID-19 vaccine. CDR3 sequence (DNA): TGTGCCAGTAGTCGGGCAGGTGCCACCTACGAGCAGTACTTC. This sequence encodes CASSRAGATYEQYF.